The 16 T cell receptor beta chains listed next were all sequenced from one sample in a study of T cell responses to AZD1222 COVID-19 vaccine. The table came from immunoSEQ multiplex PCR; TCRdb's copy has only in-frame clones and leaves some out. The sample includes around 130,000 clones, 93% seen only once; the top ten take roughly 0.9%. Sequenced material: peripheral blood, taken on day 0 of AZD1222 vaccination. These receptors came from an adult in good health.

CDR3 in amino acids: CASSEGQTFNQPQHF. DNA of the CDR3: TGTGCCAGCAGTGAAGGACAGACTTTCAATCAGCCCCAGCATTTT. This chain links TRBV6-1 with TRBJ1-5, with a possible D match to TRBD1 (5 bases). With 1 base removed from V and 3 bases from J, the gap between germline ends came to 10 bases. This CDR3 is 15 amino acids long. Germline V lookup: CDR1 MNHNS, CDR2 SASEGT.

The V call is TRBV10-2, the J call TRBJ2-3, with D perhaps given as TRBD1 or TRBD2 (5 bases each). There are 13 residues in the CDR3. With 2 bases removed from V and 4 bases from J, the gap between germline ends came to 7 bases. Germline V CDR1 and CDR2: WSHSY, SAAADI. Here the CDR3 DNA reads TGCGCCAGCAGTGAGCTGGGGGCAGATACGCAGTATTTT. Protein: CASSELGADTQYF.

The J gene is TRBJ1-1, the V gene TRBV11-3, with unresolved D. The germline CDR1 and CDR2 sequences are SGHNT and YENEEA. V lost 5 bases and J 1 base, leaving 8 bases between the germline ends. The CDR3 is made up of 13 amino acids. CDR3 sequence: CASSVTANTEAFF. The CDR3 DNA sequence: TGTGCCAGCAGCGTAACAGCGAACACTGAAGCTTTCTTT.

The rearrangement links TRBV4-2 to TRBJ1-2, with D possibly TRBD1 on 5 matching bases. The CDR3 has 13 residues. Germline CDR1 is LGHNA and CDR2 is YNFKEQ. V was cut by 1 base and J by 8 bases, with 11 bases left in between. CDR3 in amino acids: CASSQAPQGGYTF. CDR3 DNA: TGTGCCAGCAGCCAAGCCCCCCAGGGCGGCTACACCTTC.

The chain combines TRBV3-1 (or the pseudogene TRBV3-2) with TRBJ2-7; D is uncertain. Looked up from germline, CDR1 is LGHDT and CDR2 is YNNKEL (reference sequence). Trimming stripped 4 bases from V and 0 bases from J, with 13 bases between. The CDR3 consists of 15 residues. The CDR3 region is CASSPGRRSSYEQYF. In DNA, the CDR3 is TGTGCCAGCAGCCCCGGACGGAGAAGCTCCTACGAGCAGTACTTC.

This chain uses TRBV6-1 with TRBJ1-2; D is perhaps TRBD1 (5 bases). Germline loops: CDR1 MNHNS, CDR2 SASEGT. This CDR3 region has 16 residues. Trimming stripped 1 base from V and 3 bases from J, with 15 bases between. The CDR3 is CASSEVGQAGDYGYTF. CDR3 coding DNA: TGTGCCAGCAGTGAAGTGGGGCAGGCGGGGGACTATGGCTACACCTTC.

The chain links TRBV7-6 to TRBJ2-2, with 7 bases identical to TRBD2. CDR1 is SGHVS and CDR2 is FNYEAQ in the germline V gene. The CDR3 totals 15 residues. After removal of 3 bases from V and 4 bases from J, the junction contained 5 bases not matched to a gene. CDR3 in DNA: TGTGCCAGCAGCTTTACGGCGGGGGTCACCGGGGAGCTGTTTTTT. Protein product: CASSFTAGVTGELFF.

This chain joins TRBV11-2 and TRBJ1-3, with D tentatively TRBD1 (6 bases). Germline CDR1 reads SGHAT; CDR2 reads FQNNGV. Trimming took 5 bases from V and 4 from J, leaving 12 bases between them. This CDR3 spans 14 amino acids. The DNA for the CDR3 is TGTGCCAGCAGCCGCACAGGGTACGGAAACACCATATATTTT. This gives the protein CASSRTGYGNTIYF.

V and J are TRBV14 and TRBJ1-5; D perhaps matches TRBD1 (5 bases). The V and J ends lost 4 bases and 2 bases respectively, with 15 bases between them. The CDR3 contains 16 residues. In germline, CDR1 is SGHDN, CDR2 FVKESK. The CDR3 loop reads CASSPGPGGGNQPQHF. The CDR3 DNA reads TGTGCCAGCAGCCCTGGCCCAGGAGGGGGCAATCAGCCCCAGCATTTT.

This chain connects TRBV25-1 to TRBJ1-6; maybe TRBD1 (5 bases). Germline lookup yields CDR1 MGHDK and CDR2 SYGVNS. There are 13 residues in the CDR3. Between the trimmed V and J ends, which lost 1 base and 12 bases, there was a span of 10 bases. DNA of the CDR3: TGTGCCAGCAGTGAATCCAGGCAGGGACCCCTCCACTTT. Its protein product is CASSESRQGPLHF.

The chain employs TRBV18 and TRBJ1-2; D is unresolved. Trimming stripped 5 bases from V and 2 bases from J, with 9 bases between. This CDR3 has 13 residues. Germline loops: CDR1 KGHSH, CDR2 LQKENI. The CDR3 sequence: CASSATINYGYTF. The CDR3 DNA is TGTGCCAGCTCAGCCACAATCAACTATGGCTACACCTTC. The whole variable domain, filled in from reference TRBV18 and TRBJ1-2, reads NAGVMQNPRHLVRRRGQEARLRCSPMKGHSHVYWYRQLPEEGLKFMVYLQKENIIDESGMPKERFSAEFPKEGPSILRIQQVVRGDSAAYFCASSATINYGYTFGSGTRLTVV.

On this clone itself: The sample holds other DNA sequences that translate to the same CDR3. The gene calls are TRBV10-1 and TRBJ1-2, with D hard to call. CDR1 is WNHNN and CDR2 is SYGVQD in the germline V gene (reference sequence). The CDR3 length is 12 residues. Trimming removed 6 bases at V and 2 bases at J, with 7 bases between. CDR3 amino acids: CASSPGNYGYTF. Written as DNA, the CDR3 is TGCGCCAGCAGCCCAGGCAACTATGGCTACACCTTC.

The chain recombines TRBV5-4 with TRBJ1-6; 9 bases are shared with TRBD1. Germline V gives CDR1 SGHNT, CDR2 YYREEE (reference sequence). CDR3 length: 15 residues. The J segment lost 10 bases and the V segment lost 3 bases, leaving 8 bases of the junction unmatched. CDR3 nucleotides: TGTGCCAGCAGCTCCCAGGACAGGGGAAGATCACCCCTCCACTTT. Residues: CASSSQDRGRSPLHF.

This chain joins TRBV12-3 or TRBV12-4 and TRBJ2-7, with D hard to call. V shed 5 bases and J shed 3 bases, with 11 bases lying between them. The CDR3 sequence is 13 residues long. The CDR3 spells CASSGVESYEQYF. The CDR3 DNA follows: TGTGCCAGCAGTGGGGTGGAGAGCTACGAGCAGTACTTC.

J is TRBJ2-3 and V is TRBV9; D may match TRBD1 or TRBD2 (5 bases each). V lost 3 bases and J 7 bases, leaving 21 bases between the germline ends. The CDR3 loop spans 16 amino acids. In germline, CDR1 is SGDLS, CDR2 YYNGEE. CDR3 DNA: TGTGCCAGCAGCGGAGGTGGGGCACTAGAAAAATATACGCAGTATTTT. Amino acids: CASSGGGALEKYTQYF.

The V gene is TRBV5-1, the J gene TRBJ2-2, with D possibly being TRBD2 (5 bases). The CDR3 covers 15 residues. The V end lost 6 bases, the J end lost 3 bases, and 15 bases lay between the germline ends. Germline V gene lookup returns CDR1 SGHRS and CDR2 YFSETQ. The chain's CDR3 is CASTFRAGDTGELFF. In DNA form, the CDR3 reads TGCGCCAGCACCTTTAGGGCCGGGGACACCGGGGAGCTGTTTTTT.